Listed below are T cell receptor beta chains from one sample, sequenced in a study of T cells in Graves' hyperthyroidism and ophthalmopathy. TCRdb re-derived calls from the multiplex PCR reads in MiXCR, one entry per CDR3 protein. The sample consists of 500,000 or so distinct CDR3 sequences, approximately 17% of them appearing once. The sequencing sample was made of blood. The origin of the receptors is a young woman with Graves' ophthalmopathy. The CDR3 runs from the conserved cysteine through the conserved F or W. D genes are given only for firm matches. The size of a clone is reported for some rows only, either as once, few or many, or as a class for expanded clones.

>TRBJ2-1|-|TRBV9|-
CASSVLGAGYNEQFF
TGTGCCAGCAGCGTTTTAGGGGCAGGCTACAATGAGCAGTTCTTC
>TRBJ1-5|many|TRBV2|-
CASRNQGPGNQPQHF
TGTGCCAGCAGAAACCAGGGGCCAGGTAATCAGCCCCAGCATTTT
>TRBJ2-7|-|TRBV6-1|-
CASRGVKNYEQYF
TGTGCCAGCAGGGGAGTCAAAAACTACGAGCAGTACTTC
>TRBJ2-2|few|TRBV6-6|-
CASSYLSGIHNTGELFF
TGTGCCAGCAGTTACTTGTCGGGAATTCATAACACCGGGGAGCTGTTTTTT
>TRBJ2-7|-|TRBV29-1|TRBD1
CSVEGDRVNEQYF
TGCAGCGTTGAGGGGGACAGGGTAAACGAGCAGTACTTC
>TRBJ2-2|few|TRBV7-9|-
CASSLAGLVNTGELFF
TGTGCCAGCAGCTTAGCTGGACTGGTGAACACCGGGGAGCTGTTTTTT
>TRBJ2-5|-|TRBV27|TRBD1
CASSLSLGQGRIGETQYF
TGTGCCAGCAGTTTATCATTGGGACAGGGGAGAATTGGGGAGACCCAGTACTTC
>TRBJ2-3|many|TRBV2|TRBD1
CASTKGQGAGDTQYF
TGTGCCAGCACTAAGGGTCAGGGGGCTGGAGATACGCAGTATTTT
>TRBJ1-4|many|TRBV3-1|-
CASSSSLRDGEKLFF
TGTGCCAGCAGCTCAAGCCTGCGGGACGGGGAAAAACTGTTTTTT
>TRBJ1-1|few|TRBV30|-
CAWSVETGRITEAFF
TGTGCCTGGAGTGTAGAAACAGGGCGGATCACTGAAGCTTTCTTT
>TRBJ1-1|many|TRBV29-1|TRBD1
CSAKQGAGTEAFF
TGCAGCGCTAAACAGGGGGCAGGCACTGAAGCTTTCTTT
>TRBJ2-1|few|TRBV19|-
CASSLDKYNEQFF
TGTGCCAGTAGTCTCGACAAGTACAATGAGCAGTTCTTC
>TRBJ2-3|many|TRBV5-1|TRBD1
CASSLGGQKYSTDTQYF
TGCGCCAGCAGCTTGGGGGGACAGAAGTATTCCACAGATACGCAGTATTTT
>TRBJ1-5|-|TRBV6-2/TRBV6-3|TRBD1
CASSYRSGTGDQPQHF
TGTGCCAGCAGTTACAGGTCGGGGACAGGGGATCAGCCCCAGCATTTT
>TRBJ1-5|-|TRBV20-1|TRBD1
CSAPIDRVDQPQHF
TGCAGTGCTCCCATCGACAGGGTGGATCAGCCCCAGCATTTT
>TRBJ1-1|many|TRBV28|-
CASSPLLILNTEAFF
TGTGCCAGCAGTCCGCTCCTTATTCTGAACACTGAAGCTTTCTTT
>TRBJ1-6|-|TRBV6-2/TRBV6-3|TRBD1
CASSLGQELSYNSPLHF
TGTGCCAGCAGTTTGGGACAGGAGCTCTCCTATAATTCACCCCTCCACTTT
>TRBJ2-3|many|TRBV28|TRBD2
CASSSTYLLAGGPEGTDTQYF
TGTGCCAGCAGTTCGACATATCTACTAGCGGGAGGGCCGGAAGGCACAGATACGCAGTATTTT
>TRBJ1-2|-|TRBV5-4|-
CASSQGYEDYGYTF
TGTGCCAGCAGCCAGGGGTACGAGGACTATGGCTACACCTTC
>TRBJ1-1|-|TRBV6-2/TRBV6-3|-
CASSKGVTEAFF
TGTGCCAGCAGTAAAGGGGTAACTGAAGCTTTCTTT
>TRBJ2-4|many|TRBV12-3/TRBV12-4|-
CASSFGAKNIQYF
TGTGCCAGCAGTTTCGGAGCCAAAAACATTCAGTACTTC
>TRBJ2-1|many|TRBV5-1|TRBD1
CASSTPGQSSYNEQFF
TGCGCCAGCAGCACCCCGGGACAGAGCTCCTACAATGAGCAGTTCTTC